The 7 T cell receptor beta chains reported below all come from one sample, sequenced in a study of T-cell reconstitution after alpha-beta-depleted transplantation in children (dated by TCRdb to about 2016). Read against the paper, the sample's treatment or condition label means: allogeneic hematopoietic cell transplantation with graft depleted of TCRalphabeta T cells and CD19 B cells. Library construction relied on PCR. Sequencing used an Illumina HiSeq 2500. TCR library preparation used molecular barcoding, with unique molecular identifiers applied to normalize quantification of the TCRbeta repertoire. Through fastp at Q25 and MiXCR, TCRdb rebuilt clones from the public reads, retaining in-frame beta chains. Each CDR3 protein gets just one entry, which takes the most common genes and DNA from the rows behind it. The sample table records some 600,000 distinct CDR3 sequences; under 15% of these occur just once. Around 2.2% of the sample belongs to the ten largest clones.

The material sequenced was PBMCs, mostly from graft donor cells, taken 360 days after TCRalphabeta/CD19-depleted stem cell transplant. The receptors come from a male patient younger than 18 who had a stem cell transplant for acute myeloid leukemia, so the T cells may come from the graft donor.

This clonotype showed up many times. The rearrangement uses TRBV25-1 and TRBJ2-2, with D unresolved. CDR3 length equals 13 residues. Germline-derived CDR1 and CDR2 are MGHDK and SYGVNS. V was shortened by 10 bases and J by 5 bases, with 14 bases between the two germline ends. CDR3 bases: TGTGCCACTTGTTCCTGGGGAACCGGGGAGCTGTTTTTT. Encoded protein: CATCSWGTGELFF.

V is TRBV7-2 and J is TRBJ2-5; D gene uncertain. Germline CDR1 is SGHTA and CDR2 is FQGNSA. Trimming took off 6 bases at V and 5 bases at J, with 19 bases between the two ends. The CDR3 has 15 amino acids. The CDR3 here is CASSADGPRLETQYF. CDR3 nucleotides: TGTGCCAGCAGTGCAGACGGACCGAGGCTTGAGACCCAGTACTTC.

The genes are TRBV28 and TRBJ2-7; D not resolved. Per germline, CDR1 MDHEN and CDR2 SYDVKM. This CDR3 region has 15 residues. Trimming removed 2 bases from V and 7 bases from J, with 18 bases in between. The CDR3 DNA follows: TGTGCCAGCAGTTTAGTTCGGGCGGCGCTAAGGGAGCAGTACTTC. Its protein product is CASSLVRAALREQYF.

In its sample, this clonotype was seen many times. The rearrangement uses TRBV9 and TRBJ2-5; D unresolved. The CDR3 sequence is 15 residues long. Germline CDR1 SGDLS, CDR2 YYNGEE. The V end lost 0 bases, the J end lost 2 bases, and 11 bases lay between the germline ends. The CDR3 region has the DNA TGTGCCAGCAGCGTAGTAGTTGGGCTTCAAGAGACCCAGTACTTC. It encodes CASSVVVGLQETQYF.

J is TRBJ2-5 and V is TRBV5-6; D possibly corresponds to TRBD1 (6 bases). The CDR3 consists of 16 residues. Germline values: CDR1 SGHDT, CDR2 YYEEEE. V was trimmed by 2 bases and J by 2 bases, leaving 16 bases between them. CDR3 sequence reads: CASSFGQTGVQETQYF. The CDR3 nucleotides read TGTGCCAGCAGCTTTGGCCAGACAGGTGTTCAAGAGACCCAGTACTTC.

This clonotype has a count of ten or more. V usage is TRBV4-2 and J usage is TRBJ1-1; D not certain. Trimming removed 0 bases from V and 3 bases from J, with 14 bases in between. The germline gives CDR1 LGHNA, CDR2 YNFKEQ. The CDR3 spans 16 residues. The DNA of the CDR3 is TGTGCCAGCAGCCAAGATTTCACCAGGAAGGACACTGAAGCTTTCTTT. It codes for CASSQDFTRKDTEAFF.

Ten or more counts support this clonotype. The CDR3 region is CASSQGTGLEQYF. The CDR3 bases are TGTGCCAGCAGCCAAGGGACAGGACTCGAGCAGTACTTC. This chain uses TRBV14 with TRBJ2-7, with 7 bases lining up with TRBD1. The trim removed 1 base at V and 6 bases at J, leaving 3 bases unmatched. The CDR3 is 13 amino acids. Germline V gives CDR1 SGHDN, CDR2 FVKESK.